This T cell receptor beta chain originates from a study of blood T cells in healthy people across ages. This CDR3 is 15 amino acids long. Trimming left V 1 base short and J 4 bases short, with 13 bases between. Germline CDR1 reads MGHRA; CDR2 reads YSYEKL. Combining a sample-barcoded 5' primer with a J-beta primer mix, a second PCR ran for about 6 to 12 cycles. TCRdb itself ran the 5' RACE reads through MiXCR, one entry per CDR3 protein. The sample contains fewer than 950,000 distinct CDR3 sequences, roughly 40% of which appear only once. The sequence was collected from a man aged 18 to 35 in good health. Sequencing used blood. This chain connects TRBV4-1 to TRBJ1-2, with D possibly matching TRBD1 (5 bases). As DNA, the CDR3 is TGCGCCAGCAGCCAAGGGTCCAGGGTACCCTATGGCTACACCTTC. Translating gives CASSQGSRVPYGYTF.